This T cell receptor beta chain was retrieved from a study of blood T cells in healthy people across ages. Whole-study results and caveats: Per million T cells, the diversity of TCR beta decreased roughly linearly as age advanced. Underestimates were what the diversity estimates from one million T cells were considered to be.

This CDR3 is built from 16 residues. Trimming took 1 base from V and 0 from J; bases not matched to a gene: 2. The V gene's germline CDR1 is DFQATT and CDR2 SNEGSKA (reference sequence). On this clonotype: Its matching antigen is unknown. This may stem from a read error, because a much larger clone lies one nucleotide away.

A sample-barcoded 5' primer and a J-beta primer mix were used in a second PCR of about 6 to 11 cycles. TCRdb processed the 5' RACE reads anew with MiXCR; each CDR3 protein has one entry. The sample has 550,000 to 800,000 distinct CDR3 sequences, about 34% seen once. The chain recombines TRBV20-1 with TRBJ2-3; the match to TRBD2 covers 12 bases. The receptor comes from a woman aged 80 or over in good health. The sequenced sample consisted of blood. CDR3 nucleotides: TGCAGTGCTAGAGGTGGACTAGCGGGGAGCACAGATACGCAGTATTTT. This gives the protein CSARGGLAGSTDTQYF.